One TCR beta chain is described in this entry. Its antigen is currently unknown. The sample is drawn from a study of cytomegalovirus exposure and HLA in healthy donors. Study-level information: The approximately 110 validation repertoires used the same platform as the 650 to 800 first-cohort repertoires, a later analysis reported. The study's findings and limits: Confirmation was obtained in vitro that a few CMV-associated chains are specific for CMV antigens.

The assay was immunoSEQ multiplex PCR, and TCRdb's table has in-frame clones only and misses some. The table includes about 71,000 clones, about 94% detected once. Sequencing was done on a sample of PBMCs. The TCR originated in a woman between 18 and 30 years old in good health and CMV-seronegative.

The CDR3: CASSPGVAGVAADTQYF. CDR3 DNA: TGTGCCAGCAGTCCAGGGGTAGCGGGAGTAGCGGCAGATACGCAGTATTTT. This chain connects TRBV6-4 to TRBJ2-3; 9 nucleotides line up with TRBD2. CDR1 is MRHNA and CDR2 is SNTAGT in the germline V gene. The junction had 13 bases not matched to a gene; V was cut back by 5 bases and J by 4 bases. The CDR3 extends over 17 amino acids.